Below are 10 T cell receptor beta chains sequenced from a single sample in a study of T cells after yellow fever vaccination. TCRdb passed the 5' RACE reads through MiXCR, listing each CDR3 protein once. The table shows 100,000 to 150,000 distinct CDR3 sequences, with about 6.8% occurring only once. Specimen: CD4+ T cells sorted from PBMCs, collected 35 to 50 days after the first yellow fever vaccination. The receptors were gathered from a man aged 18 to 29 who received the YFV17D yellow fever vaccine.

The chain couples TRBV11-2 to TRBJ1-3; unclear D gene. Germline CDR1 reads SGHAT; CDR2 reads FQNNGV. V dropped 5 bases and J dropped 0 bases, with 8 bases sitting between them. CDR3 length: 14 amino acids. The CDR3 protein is CASSPRVSGNTIYF. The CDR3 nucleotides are TGTGCCAGCAGCCCCCGGGTCTCTGGAAACACCATATATTTT. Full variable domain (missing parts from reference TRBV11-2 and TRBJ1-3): EAGVAQSPRYKIIEKRQSVAFWCNPISGHATLYWYQQILGQGPKLLIQFQNNGVVDDSQLPKDRFSAERLKGVDSTLKIQPAKLEDSAVYLCASSPRVSGNTIYFGEGSWLTVV.

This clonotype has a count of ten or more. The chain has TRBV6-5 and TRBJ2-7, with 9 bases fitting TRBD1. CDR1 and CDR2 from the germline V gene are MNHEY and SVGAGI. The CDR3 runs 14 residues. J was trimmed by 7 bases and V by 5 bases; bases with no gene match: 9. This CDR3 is CASSRQDRGREQYV. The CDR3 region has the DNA TGTGCCAGCAGTCGTCAGGACAGGGGACGGGAGCAGTACGTC.

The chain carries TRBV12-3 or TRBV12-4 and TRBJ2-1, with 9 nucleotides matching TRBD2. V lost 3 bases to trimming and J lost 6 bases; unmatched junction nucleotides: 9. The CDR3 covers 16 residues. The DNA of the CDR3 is TGTGCCAGCAGTTTCGCCGGGGGCGGGGGGGCCAATGAGCAGTTCTTC. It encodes CASSFAGGGGANEQFF.

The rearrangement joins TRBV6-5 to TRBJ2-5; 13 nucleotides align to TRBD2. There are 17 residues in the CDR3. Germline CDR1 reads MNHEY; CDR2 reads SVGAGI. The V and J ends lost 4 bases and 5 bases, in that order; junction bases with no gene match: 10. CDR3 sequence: CASSFQELAGGRETQYF. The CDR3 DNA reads TGTGCCAGCAGTTTCCAAGAACTAGCGGGGGGGAGGGAGACCCAGTACTTC.

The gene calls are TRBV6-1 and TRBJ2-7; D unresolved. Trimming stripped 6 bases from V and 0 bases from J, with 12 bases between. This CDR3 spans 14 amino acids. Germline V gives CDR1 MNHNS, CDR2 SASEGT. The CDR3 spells CASRKDRASYEQYV. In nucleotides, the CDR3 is TGTGCCAGCAGGAAAGACCGAGCCTCCTACGAGCAGTACGTC.

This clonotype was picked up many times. CDR3 sequence reads: CASSHDRGTETQYF. The CDR3 DNA reads as TGCGCCAGCAGCCATGACAGGGGGACAGAGACCCAGTACTTC. V gene TRBV4-3 combines with J gene TRBJ2-5; 9 bases agree with TRBD1. The CDR3 loop spans 14 amino acids. V shed 3 bases and J 4 bases; nucleotides not matched to a gene: 3. The V gene's germline CDR1 is LGHNA and CDR2 YSLEER.

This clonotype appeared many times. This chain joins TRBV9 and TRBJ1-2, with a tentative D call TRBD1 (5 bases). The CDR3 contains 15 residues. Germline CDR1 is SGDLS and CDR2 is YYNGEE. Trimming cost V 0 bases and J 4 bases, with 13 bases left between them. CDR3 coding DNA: TGTGCCAGCAGCGTAGCCCCCAGGGTCGGCTATGGCTACACCTTC. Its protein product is CASSVAPRVGYGYTF.

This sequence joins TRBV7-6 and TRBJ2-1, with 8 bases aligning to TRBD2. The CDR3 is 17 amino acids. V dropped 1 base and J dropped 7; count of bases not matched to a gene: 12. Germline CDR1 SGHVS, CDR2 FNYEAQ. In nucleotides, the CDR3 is TGTGCCAGCAGCTTAGTTTATGGCGGGAGGTCTAAAAATGAGCAGTTCTTC. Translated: CASSLVYGGRSKNEQFF.

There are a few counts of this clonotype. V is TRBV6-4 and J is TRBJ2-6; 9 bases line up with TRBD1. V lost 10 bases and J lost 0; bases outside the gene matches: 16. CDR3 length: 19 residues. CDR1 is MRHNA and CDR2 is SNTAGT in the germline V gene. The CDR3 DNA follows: TGTGCCAACCGGCCGGTTTACAGGGGGCCACCCTCTGGGGCCAACGTCCTGACTTTC. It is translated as CANRPVYRGPPSGANVLTF.

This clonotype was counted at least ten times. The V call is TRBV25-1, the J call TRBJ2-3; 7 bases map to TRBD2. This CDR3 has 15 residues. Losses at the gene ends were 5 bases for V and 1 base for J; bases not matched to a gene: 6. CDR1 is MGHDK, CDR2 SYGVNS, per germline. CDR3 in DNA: TGTGCCAGCAGTCCGGGGGGAGAGGGCACAGATACGCAGTATTTT. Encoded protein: CASSPGGEGTDTQYF.